Listed here are 24 T cell receptor beta chains from one sample, sequenced in a study of shared clonotypes between healthy human individuals. The table came from immunoSEQ multiplex PCR; TCRdb's copy has only in-frame clones and leaves some out. The sample shows roughly 1,100,000 clones, more than 65% of them seen only once. The sample taken for sequencing was memory CD4+ T cells sorted from blood. Subset here: CD45RA-negative fraction. The receptors stem from a man aged 18 to 35 in good health.

The chain joins TRBV7-2 to TRBJ2-1; TRBD1 might be the D (5 bases). Germline V gene sequence: CDR1 SGHTA, CDR2 FQGNSA. V was trimmed by 1 base and J by 2 bases, leaving 12 bases between them. The CDR3 totals 16 residues. The CDR3 loop reads CASSLEGAGAYNEQFF. The CDR3 coding sequence is TGTGCCAGCAGCTTAGAAGGGGCAGGCGCCTACAATGAGCAGTTCTTC.

The CDR3, as DNA: TGTGCCAGCAGCTTAGAGGGACGGGGTGGAAACACCATATATTTT. Translating it yields CASSLEGRGGNTIYF. The chain employs TRBV11-2 and TRBJ1-3, with D possibly TRBD1 on 5 matching bases. In germline, CDR1 is SGHAT, CDR2 FQNNGV. V shed 0 bases and J shed 3 bases, with 9 bases lying between them. This CDR3 spans 15 amino acids.

The CDR3 sequence is CASSYQQLNYGYTF. CDR3 in DNA: TGTGCCAGCAGTTACCAGCAGCTTAACTATGGCTACACCTTC. The chain recombines TRBV6-5 with TRBJ1-2; D is unresolved. The CDR3 covers 14 residues. CDR1 is MNHEY, CDR2 SVGAGI, per germline. Trimming cost V 2 bases and J 1 base, with 8 bases left between them.

As concerns this clone: Different DNA sequences within this sample yield the same CDR3. V and J are TRBV9 and TRBJ1-1, with D maybe TRBD1 (6 bases). The ends were cut back, 0 bases at V and 0 bases at J, with 9 bases in the middle. CDR3 size: 15 residues. Germline V gives CDR1 SGDLS, CDR2 YYNGEE. The CDR3 loop is CASSVEGGMNTEAFF. CDR3 sequence (DNA): TGTGCCAGCAGCGTAGAGGGGGGGATGAACACTGAAGCTTTCTTT.

This clone was observed a few times. The chain uses TRBV6-1 and TRBJ2-7; 7 bases are shared with TRBD1. The CDR3 totals 12 residues. CDR1 is MNHNS, CDR2 SASEGT, per germline. CDR3 sequence (DNA): TGTGGGTCAACAGGGGATTTCTACGAGCAGTACTTC. Amino acids: CGSTGDFYEQYF.

The V call is TRBV10-2, the J call TRBJ1-2; D is unresolved. CDR1 is WSHSY, CDR2 SAAADI, per germline. CDR3 size: 13 residues. V was trimmed by 6 bases and J by 2 bases, leaving 10 bases between them. This CDR3 reads CASSLDSNYGYTF. The CDR3 DNA reads TGCGCCAGCAGCCTGGACTCAAACTATGGCTACACCTTC.

This chain connects TRBV11-2 to TRBJ2-5; D may match TRBD1 or TRBD2 (5 bases each). The V gene lost 6 bases and the J gene lost 5 bases, with 13 bases spanning the gap. The CDR3 spans 13 residues. Germline CDR1 SGHAT, CDR2 FQNNGV. In nucleotides, the CDR3 is TGTGCCAGCAGAAGAGGGGCCGGGGAGACCCAGTACTTC. Amino acids: CASRRGAGETQYF.

The CDR3 loop reads CATSGQLSYEQYF. CDR3 DNA: TGTGCCACCTCGGGACAACTCTCCTACGAGCAGTACTTC. V is TRBV6-1 and J is TRBJ2-7; D might be TRBD1 (6 bases). Trimming pared 10 bases from V and 0 bases from J, leaving 13 bases between. The CDR3 spans 13 residues. Germline V gene data show CDR1 as MNHNS and CDR2 as SASEGT.

This clone has only one observation. The junction departs from germline at one end; a sequencing error may be responsible. This same CDR3 is encoded by further DNA sequences in the sample. The chain carries TRBV30 and TRBJ1-6; the D gene is possibly TRBD1 (6 bases). The CDR3 is 14 residues long. Germline loops: CDR1 GTSNPN, CDR2 SVGIG (reference sequence). CDR3 loop: CAWNRGARDSPLHF. In DNA form, the CDR3 reads TGCGCCTGGAATCGGGGGGCGCGGGATTCACCCCTCCACTTT.

This sequence joins TRBV11-2 and TRBJ2-1; D is possibly TRBD1 (7 bases). This CDR3 has 14 residues. Trimming shortened V by 5 bases and J by 9 bases, and 17 bases separated the two germline ends. Per the germline V gene, CDR1 is SGHAT and CDR2 is FQNNGV. Here the CDR3 DNA reads TGTGCCAGCAGCCTCGGGGGACAGAGTGTTGAGCAGTTCTTC. This encodes CASSLGGQSVEQFF.

A note on this clone: Other nucleotide sequences in the sample specify the same CDR3. This sequence joins TRBV2 and TRBJ2-1; a possible D gene is TRBD2 (6 bases). This CDR3 spans 16 amino acids. Trimming took 3 bases from V and 3 from J, leaving 15 bases between them. CDR1 SNHLY and CDR2 FYNNEI come from the germline V gene. The CDR3 loop reads CASSEAGGTLYNEQFF. As DNA, the CDR3 is TGTGCCAGCAGTGAGGCTGGGGGGACCCTCTACAATGAGCAGTTCTTC.

The chain joins TRBV7-9 to TRBJ2-5; 9 bases are a match to TRBD2. The CDR3 contains 13 residues. CDR1 is SEHNR, CDR2 FQNEAQ, per germline (reference sequence). Trimming took 7 bases from V and 5 from J; bases not matched to a gene: 5. The CDR3 nucleotides are TGTGCCAGCACCATAGCGGGAGAGGAGACCCAGTACTTC. It translates to CASTIAGEETQYF.

The rearrangement uses TRBV29-1 and TRBJ2-2; 13 positions agree with TRBD2. Trimming removed 7 bases from V and 7 bases from J; junction bases left unmatched: 6. CDR1 is SQVTM, CDR2 ANQGSEA, per germline. This CDR3 is 14 amino acids long. The CDR3 DNA reads as TGCAGCGCCCGCCGGACTAGCGGGAGCGGGGAGCTGTTTTTT. This codes for CSARRTSGSGELFF.

This clone was recorded once. V usage is TRBV11-2 and J usage is TRBJ2-7; 9 nucleotides match TRBD1. V dropped 5 bases and J dropped 2; count of bases not matched to a gene: 13. Looked up from germline, CDR1 is SGHAT and CDR2 is FQNNGV. The CDR3 runs to 17 residues. CDR3: CASSQRITGGLAYEQYF. The CDR3, as DNA: TGTGCCAGCAGCCAGAGGATAACAGGGGGCCTGGCCTACGAGCAGTACTTC.

This chain connects TRBV5-1 to TRBJ2-6, with D unresolved. Germline V CDR1 and CDR2: SGHRS, YFSETQ. V was trimmed by 4 bases and J by 0 bases, leaving 11 bases between them. This CDR3 has 16 residues. Written as DNA, the CDR3 is TGCGCCAGCAGCACGGCGGCTCTCTCTGGGGCCAACGTCCTGACTTTC. It is translated as CASSTAALSGANVLTF. Combining the CDR3 with reference TRBV5-1 and TRBJ2-6 gives the whole variable domain KAGVTQTPRYLIKTRGQQVTLSCSPISGHRSVSWYQQTPGQGLQFLFEYFSETQRNKGNFPGRFSGRQFSNSRSEMNVSTLELGDSALYLCASSTAALSGANVLTFGAGSRLTVL.

This clone was seen just once. The same CDR3 can be traced to other DNA sequences in this sample. The J gene is TRBJ1-2, the V gene TRBV6-6; the D is unclear. The length of the CDR3 is 14 residues. The germline V gene encodes CDR1 MNHNY and CDR2 SVGAGI (reference sequence). V was shortened by 2 bases and J by 1 base, with 8 bases between the two germline ends. CDR3: CASSYRQNNYGYTF. DNA for the CDR3: TGTGCCAGCAGTTACCGCCAGAATAACTATGGCTACACCTTC.

The V and J genes are TRBV6-5 and TRBJ1-6, with D maybe TRBD1 (6 bases). The ends were cut back, 4 bases at V and 9 bases at J, with 16 bases in the middle. This CDR3 has 15 amino acids. Germline V CDR1 and CDR2: MNHEY, SVGAGI. This chain's CDR3 is CASSFSTGASSPLHF. The CDR3 nucleotides are TGTGCCAGCAGTTTCTCCACGGGGGCGAGTTCACCCCTCCACTTT.

The sample holds one count of this clone. Other DNA sequences from this sample encode an identical CDR3 as well. The chain joins TRBV5-1 to TRBJ2-3; D is uncertain. Trimming left V 0 bases short and J 6 bases short, with 2 bases between. The CDR3 has 11 amino acids. The germline gives CDR1 SGHRS, CDR2 YFSETQ. The CDR3 DNA reads as TGCGCCAGCAGCTTGGTTGATACGCAGTATTTT. This encodes CASSLVDTQYF.

The chain joins TRBV5-4 to TRBJ2-7; 8 nucleotides agree with TRBD1. CDR3 length equals 14 residues. J lost 3 bases, V lost 4 bases, and 6 bases had no gene match. In germline, CDR1 is SGHNT, CDR2 YYREEE (reference sequence). The chain's CDR3 is CASSKQGGIYEQYF. The CDR3 region has the DNA TGTGCCAGCAGCAAACAGGGGGGCATCTACGAGCAGTACTTC.

The DNA of the CDR3 is TGTGCTAGTGGTTTGACCCCTAGCGGGCTTTACAATGAGCAGTTCTTC. Its translation: CASGLTPSGLYNEQFF. This rearrangement joins TRBV12-5 to TRBJ2-1; 8 nucleotides line up with TRBD2. The CDR3 sequence is 16 residues long. The V gene's germline CDR1 is LGHNT and CDR2 FRNRAP. V was pared by 2 bases and J by 4 bases, with 7 bases of the junction left unmatched.

Points on this clone: This sample includes further DNA sequences coding for the same CDR3. The chain employs TRBV5-6 and TRBJ2-7; 8 bases map to TRBD2. This CDR3 has 15 amino acids. The V segment lost 4 bases and the J segment 0 bases; nucleotides outside the gene matches: 6. Germline V gene lookup returns CDR1 SGHDT and CDR2 YYEEEE. The CDR3 sequence: CASSPELAASYEQYF. CDR3 DNA: TGTGCCAGCAGCCCGGAACTAGCGGCCTCCTACGAGCAGTACTTC.

This clone was found a few times. This rearrangement joins TRBV18 to TRBJ2-2; D is unresolved. There are 12 residues in the CDR3. With 3 bases removed from V and 8 bases from J, the gap between germline ends came to 7 bases. Germline V gene data show CDR1 as KGHSH and CDR2 as LQKENI. The CDR3 here is CASSPFPGELFF. The CDR3 DNA reads TGTGCCAGCTCACCGTTCCCGGGGGAGCTGTTTTTT.

This rearrangement joins TRBV7-9 to TRBJ1-4, with 7 bases that match TRBD1. The germline gives CDR1 SEHNR, CDR2 FQNEAQ (reference sequence). The CDR3 sequence is 16 residues long. Trimming took 0 bases from V and 7 from J; bases not matched to a gene: 8. The CDR3 region has the DNA TGTGCCAGCAGCTTAGCCGCGACAGGGATGGGTGAAAAACTGTTTTTT. It is translated as CASSLAATGMGEKLFF.

The count of this clone is one. A far more abundant clone sits one base away, making this likely a read error. This chain joins TRBV11-2 and TRBJ2-6; no clear D. The germline V and J ends were trimmed by 6 bases and 2 bases, with 5 bases remaining between them. Germline V gene data show CDR1 as SGHAT and CDR2 as FQNNGV. The CDR3 covers 13 residues. CDR3 in DNA: TGTGCCAGCAGTTACCCTGGGGCCAACGTCCTGACTTTC. The encoded protein is CASSYPGANVLTF.